The 32 T cell receptor beta chains below all came from one sample that was sequenced in a study of blood T cells in healthy people across ages. Then a second PCR, running roughly 6 to 12 cycles, was carried out with a sample-barcoded 5' primer and a J-beta primer mix. Each CDR3 protein is one row after TCRdb ran MiXCR on the 5' RACE reads. The repertoire holds roughly 900,000 distinct CDR3 sequences, more than 25% seen once, with 17% in the top ten. Sequencing was performed on blood. These TCRs come from a woman older than 75 in good health.

Ten or more counts support this clonotype. The genes are TRBV6-5 and TRBJ2-3, with a tentative D call TRBD1 (6 bases). CDR1 MNHEY and CDR2 SVGAGI come from the germline V gene. Trimming pared 8 bases from V and 7 bases from J, leaving 25 bases between. This CDR3 contains 16 residues. CDR3 in amino acids: CASGPFFGPDRNTQYF. The CDR3 DNA reads as TGTGCCAGCGGGCCTTTTTTCGGGCCCGACAGGAATACGCAGTATTTT.

Notes on this clonotype: The junction differs from germline at one of its ends, possibly a read error. The V and J genes are TRBV7-2 and TRBJ1-1; 9 bases agree with TRBD1. This CDR3 region has 14 residues. From germline, CDR1 is SGHTA and CDR2 FQGNSA. The CDR3 region has the DNA TGTGCCGGCAGGTTTACAGGGGGCGACACTGAAGCTTTCTTT. Translating gives CAGRFTGGDTEAFF.

Points on this clonotype: A much more abundant neighbour one base away suggests this may be a read error. The chain has TRBV27 and TRBJ2-1; the D gene is possibly TRBD2 (5 bases). V was clipped by 5 bases and J by 10 bases, with 18 bases between them. The germline CDR1 and CDR2 sequences are MNHEY and SMNVEV (reference sequence). This CDR3 spans 14 amino acids. CDR3 in amino acids: CASSPFAGLYEQFF. The DNA for the CDR3 is TGTGCCAGCAGTCCTTTTGCGGGCCTCTACGAGCAGTTCTTC.

This clonotype was picked up many times. The gene calls are TRBV30 and TRBJ2-1; weak D call: TRBD1 (5 bases). CDR3 length equals 12 residues. CDR1 and CDR2 from the germline V gene are GTSNPN and SVGIG (reference sequence). V gave up 0 bases and J gave up 7 bases, with 7 bases separating them. The CDR3 here is CAWSVRGNEQFF. The CDR3 coding sequence is TGTGCCTGGAGTGTAAGGGGAAATGAGCAGTTCTTC.

This clonotype appeared many times. The J gene is TRBJ1-1, the V gene TRBV7-9, with D hard to call. The CDR3 consists of 13 residues. The germline CDR1 and CDR2 sequences are SEHNR and FQNEAQ (reference sequence). Trimming removed 5 bases at V and 0 bases at J, with 7 bases between. CDR3 DNA sequence: TGTGCCAGCAGCCGAGAGTTGAACACTGAAGCTTTCTTT. Translating gives CASSRELNTEAFF.

The rearrangement joins TRBV6-5 to TRBJ2-3; the D is unclear. CDR3 length equals 14 residues. Trimming stripped 4 bases from V and 6 bases from J, with 14 bases between. Germline lookup yields CDR1 MNHEY and CDR2 SVGAGI. Written as DNA, the CDR3 is TGTGCCAGCAGTTCCATGCTCAATATGGATACGCAGTATTTT. Translated: CASSSMLNMDTQYF.

J is TRBJ1-5 and V is TRBV6-2 or TRBV6-3; no clear D. V was trimmed by 6 bases and J by 2 bases, leaving 14 bases between them. Germline values: CDR1 MNHEY, CDR2 SVGEGT. The CDR3 totals 15 residues. The CDR3 sequence: CASRVGGVGNQPQHF. The CDR3 DNA is TGTGCCAGCAGGGTAGGTGGGGTTGGCAATCAGCCCCAGCATTTT.

Concerning this clonotype itself: A much larger clone lies a single base off, so this may be a read error. The chain couples TRBV20-1 to TRBJ1-1, with D hard to call. The CDR3 has 15 residues. Germline V lookup: CDR1 DFQATT, CDR2 SNEGSKA (reference sequence). V lost 0 bases and J lost 1, with 12 bases in between. CDR3 sequence reads: CSARDMAIGNTEAFF. The CDR3 nucleotides are TGCAGTGCTAGAGATATGGCGATAGGGAACACTGAAGCTTTCTTT.

This chain connects TRBV30 to TRBJ1-2, with D uncertain. This CDR3 is built from 13 residues. Looked up from germline, CDR1 is GTSNPN and CDR2 is SVGIG (reference sequence). V lost 0 bases, J lost 2 bases, and 7 bases lay in between. CDR3 in DNA: TGTGCCTGGAGTGTCTGGGAGAACTATGGCTACACCTTC. Translation gives CAWSVWENYGYTF.

This sequence joins TRBV12-3 or TRBV12-4 and TRBJ1-6, with 8 bases that match TRBD1. This CDR3 comprises 14 residues. J lost 10 bases, V lost 6 bases, and 8 bases had no gene match. In nucleotides, the CDR3 is TGTGCCAGCAGAACCGGGACAGGAGCCTCACCCCTCCACTTT. Its translation: CASRTGTGASPLHF.

In this sample, this clonotype turned up many times. The chain links TRBV7-2 to TRBJ2-7; D is undetermined. V was pared by 5 bases and J by 5 bases, with 13 bases between. CDR1 is SGHTA and CDR2 is FQGNSA in the germline V gene. The CDR3 runs to 13 residues. The DNA of the CDR3 is TGTGCCAGCAGCCTGATGTTTGGTGACGAGCAGTACTTC. This gives the protein CASSLMFGDEQYF. The entire variable domain, with the rest obtained from reference TRBV7-2 and TRBJ2-7, is as follows: GAGVSQSPSNKVTEKGKDVELRCDPISGHTALYWYRQSLGQGLEFLIYFQGNSAPDKSGLPSDRFSAERTGGSVSTLTIQRTQQEDSAVYLCASSLMFGDEQYFGPGTRLTVT.

The sample holds many counts of this clonotype. The chain has TRBV27 and TRBJ2-5; 12 bases align to TRBD1. The CDR3 covers 16 residues. CDR1 is MNHEY, CDR2 SMNVEV, per germline (reference sequence). V dropped 5 bases and J dropped 5; count of bases not matched to a gene: 9. In DNA, the CDR3 is TGTGCCAGCAGTCCGGGGACAGGGGGCAGACGGGAGACCCAGTACTTC. Translating it yields CASSPGTGGRRETQYF.

In this sample, this clonotype turned up a few times. Given a much more abundant clone one base away, this may be a read error. V and J are TRBV12-3 or TRBV12-4 and TRBJ1-2, with unresolved D. The CDR3 has 15 amino acids. In DNA, the CDR3 is TGTGCCAGCAGGTCGGACCGACCAGCTAACTATGGCTGCACCTTC. It specifies CASRSDRPANYGCTF.

In this sample, this clonotype turned up once. Given a much more abundant clone one base away, this may be a read error. V is TRBV9 and J is TRBJ2-1; D possibly matches TRBD1 or TRBD2 (5 bases each). The CDR3 extends over 18 amino acids. The germline V gene has CDR1 SGDLS and CDR2 YYNGEE. Trimming pared 0 bases from V and 3 bases from J, leaving 19 bases between. The chain's CDR3 is CASSVGGAGAVDYNEQFF. For the CDR3, the DNA is TGTGCCAGCAGCGTAGGAGGGGCCGGGGCGGTGGACTACAATGAGCAGTTCTTC.

This clonotype was seen only a few times. V usage is TRBV7-9 and J usage is TRBJ2-3; D ambiguous. V gave up 5 bases and J gave up 2 bases, with 11 bases separating them. This CDR3 has 14 residues. Germline V gene sequence: CDR1 SEHNR, CDR2 FQNEAQ (reference sequence). The CDR3 loop reads CASSRLQPTDTQYF. CDR3 sequence (DNA): TGTGCCAGCAGCCGACTTCAACCCACAGATACGCAGTATTTT.

This clonotype appeared many times. The chain links TRBV7-2 to TRBJ1-2, with no clear D. The CDR3 sequence is 13 residues long. Germline CDR1 SGHTA, CDR2 FQGNSA. V dropped 1 base and J dropped 1 base, with 4 bases sitting between them. CDR3 coding DNA: TGTGCCAGCAGCTTAGTTCTTAACTATGGCTACACCTTC. Translated, it gives CASSLVLNYGYTF.

The chain carries TRBV4-2 and TRBJ2-5; D uncertain. V was trimmed by 4 bases and J by 1 base, leaving 10 bases between them. Germline assignment: CDR1 LGHNA and CDR2 YNFKEQ. CDR3 length equals 14 residues. Written as DNA, the CDR3 is TGTGCCAGCAGCCTTTTTAGGAGCCAAGAGACCCAGTACTTC. Amino acid sequence: CASSLFRSQETQYF.

As concerns this clonotype: This may be a read error, as it is one base from a much larger clone. V gene TRBV7-2 combines with J gene TRBJ2-1; D possibly matches TRBD1 or TRBD2 (7 bases each). With 4 bases removed from V and 10 bases from J, the gap between germline ends came to 14 bases. In germline, CDR1 is SGHTA, CDR2 FQGNSA. This CDR3 contains 13 residues. CDR3 coding DNA: TGTGCCAGCAGCTCAGGGGGGGGGACCGAGCAGTTCTTC. Translated: CASSSGGGTEQFF.

This clonotype showed up many times. V is TRBV9 and J is TRBJ2-3; 11 nucleotides agree with TRBD2. CDR1 is SGDLS, CDR2 YYNGEE, per germline. The CDR3 is 16 amino acids. V was clipped by 4 bases and J by 4 bases; unmatched bases: 8. For the CDR3, the DNA is TGTGCCAGCAGCCCAGGGACTAGCGGAATAGCAGATACGCAGTATTTT. It encodes CASSPGTSGIADTQYF.

The V call is TRBV13, the J call TRBJ2-1; TRBD2 is a possible D gene (5 bases). The CDR3 has 15 amino acids. Trimming left V 5 bases short and J 0 bases short, with 11 bases between. Germline values: CDR1 PRHDT, CDR2 FYEKMQ (reference sequence). CDR3 DNA: TGTGCCAGCAGCACGGACTTTGTCTCCTACAATGAGCAGTTCTTC. It is translated as CASSTDFVSYNEQFF.

This clonotype came up many times. The chain joins TRBV7-8 to TRBJ2-3; 7 bases map to TRBD2. Germline V gene sequence: CDR1 SGHVS, CDR2 FQNEAQ. After removal of 2 bases from V and 0 bases from J, the junction contained 8 bases not matched to a gene. The CDR3 contains 17 residues. CDR3 region: CASSLTGRGSSTDTQYF. CDR3 DNA sequence: TGTGCCAGCAGCTTAACGGGGAGGGGTTCTAGCACAGATACGCAGTATTTT. Supplemented by reference TRBV7-8 and TRBJ2-3, the full variable domain reads GAGVSQSPRYKVAKRGQDVALRCDPISGHVSLFWYQQALGQGPEFLTYFQNEAQLDKSGLPSDRFFAERPEGSVSTLKIQRTQQEDSAVYLCASSLTGRGSSTDTQYFGPGTRLTVL.

This clonotype has a handful of counts. The chain employs TRBV6-5 and TRBJ1-5, with D possibly matching TRBD1 (5 bases). Germline-derived CDR1 and CDR2 are MNHEY and SVGAGI. The CDR3 covers 18 residues. The V end lost 0 bases, the J end lost 2 bases, and 17 bases lay between the germline ends. CDR3 DNA: TGTGCCAGCAGTTACTCGATCCGGGGCCCCACGGGCAATCAGCCCCAGCATTTT. This codes for CASSYSIRGPTGNQPQHF.

This clonotype was counted only a few times. The gene calls are TRBV30 and TRBJ2-1; unclear D gene. Between the trimmed V and J ends, which lost 3 bases and 2 bases, there was a span of 8 bases. Germline CDR1 GTSNPN, CDR2 SVGIG (reference sequence). The CDR3 is made up of 13 amino acids. The CDR3 coding sequence is TGTGCCTGGAGCCGCGTAACCTACAATGAGCAGTTCTTC. It encodes CAWSRVTYNEQFF. The full variable domain, in which reference TRBV30 and TRBJ2-1 provide the parts outside the CDR3, is SQTIHQWPATLVQPVGSPLSLECTVEGTSNPNLYWYRQAAGRGLQLLFYSVGIGQISSEVPQNLSASRPQDRQFILSSKKLLLSDSGFYLCAWSRVTYNEQFFGPGTRLTVL.

This clonotype was picked up many times. The gene calls are TRBV15 and TRBJ2-1; D possibly corresponds to TRBD2 (5 bases). The CDR3 is made up of 14 amino acids. Germline lookup yields CDR1 LNHNV and CDR2 YYDKDF (reference sequence). The germline V and J ends were trimmed by 2 bases and 1 base, with 6 bases remaining between them. The CDR3 sequence: CATSRRTSYNEQFF. The CDR3 DNA reads as TGTGCCACCAGCAGAAGGACTTCCTACAATGAGCAGTTCTTC.

This clonotype was detected once. The chain joins TRBV12-3 or TRBV12-4 to TRBJ2-2; perhaps TRBD1 as D (6 bases). Trimming took off 6 bases at V and 3 bases at J, with 14 bases between the two ends. This CDR3 has 15 residues. CDR3 amino acids: CASSHRTADTGELFF. CDR3 coding DNA: TGTGCCAGCAGCCATAGGACAGCTGACACCGGGGAGCTGTTTTTT.

This clonotype was seen at least ten times. This chain uses TRBV29-1 with TRBJ1-4; D is unresolved. The V gene's germline CDR1 is SQVTM and CDR2 ANQGSEA. This CDR3 region has 13 residues. The germline V and J ends were trimmed by 0 bases and 8 bases, with 10 bases remaining between them. This CDR3 reads CSVEDKNTEKLFF. In nucleotides, the CDR3 is TGCAGCGTTGAAGATAAGAACACGGAAAAACTGTTTTTT.

The chain is built from TRBV4-1 and TRBJ2-2; TRBD1 aligns across 8 bases. This CDR3 is built from 17 residues. The germline V gene encodes CDR1 MGHRA and CDR2 YSYEKL. Germline trimming cut 5 bases from V and 0 bases from J; bases unmatched to any gene: 8. The CDR3 is CASSNRQGQTNTGELFF. The CDR3 DNA is TGCGCCAGCAGCAATCGACAGGGGCAGACGAACACCGGGGAGCTGTTTTTT.

This clonotype appeared many times. V gene TRBV6-5 combines with J gene TRBJ2-7; D not certain. There are 12 residues in the CDR3. Germline values: CDR1 MNHEY, CDR2 SVGAGI. The V end lost 1 base, the J end lost 6 bases, and 7 bases lay between the germline ends. The CDR3 loop is CASSYWPSEQYF. The CDR3 coding sequence is TGTGCCAGCAGTTACTGGCCGAGCGAGCAGTACTTC.

This clonotype was seen ten or more times. The genes are TRBV4-3 and TRBJ2-7; D is possibly TRBD2 (5 bases). V was clipped by 4 bases and J by 0 bases, with 28 bases between them. Germline-derived CDR1 and CDR2 are LGHNA and YSLEER. This CDR3 spans 20 amino acids. This CDR3 is CASSLSNSRRTSLSSYEQYF. As DNA, the CDR3 is TGCGCCAGCAGCCTTTCAAACTCTAGGAGGACCAGCCTGAGCTCCTACGAGCAGTACTTC.

CDR3 residues: CSAPGGSGGLLGSQYF. The CDR3 nucleotides are TGCAGTGCCCCCGGTGGTAGCGGGGGACTACTGGGGTCCCAGTACTTC. This chain links TRBV20-1 with TRBJ2-7; TRBD2 aligns across 9 bases. CDR1 and CDR2 (germline): DFQATT, SNEGSKA (reference sequence). This CDR3 is 16 amino acids long. The V segment lost 6 bases and the J segment 10 bases; nucleotides outside the gene matches: 22.

The J gene is TRBJ1-1, the V gene TRBV6-5, with D uncertain. The V gene's germline CDR1 is MNHEY and CDR2 SVGAGI. V was trimmed by 7 bases and J by 0 bases, leaving 18 bases between them. CDR3 length equals 16 residues. In DNA, the CDR3 is TGTGCCAGCAAGCCCTGGAGTGCTAATATGAACACTGAAGCTTTCTTT. Translating it yields CASKPWSANMNTEAFF.

This clonotype was found a few times. The genes are TRBV11-1 and TRBJ2-6; D is undetermined. The CDR3 sequence is 15 residues long. The germline gives CDR1 SGHAT, CDR2 FQDESV (reference sequence). V was clipped by 9 bases and J by 0 bases, with 12 bases between them. CDR3 bases: TGTGCCAGTTCGAAACGTCGCTCTGGGGCCAACGTCCTGACTTTC. This sequence encodes CASSKRRSGANVLTF.